This T cell receptor beta chain was obtained from a study of T cells in Graves' hyperthyroidism and ophthalmopathy. This clonotype was seen at least ten times. There were TCR beta CDR3 regions amplified from RNA transcripts. First-round RT-PCR of the TCR CDR3 relied on the HTBI primer set. TCRdb ran MiXCR on the multiplex PCR reads and lists one entry per CDR3 protein. The table includes more than 650,000 distinct CDR3 sequences, 14% detected once. The CDR3 runs 16 residues. Germline loops: CDR1 SGHVS, CDR2 FQNEAQ. The germline V and J ends were trimmed by 8 bases and 5 bases, with 21 bases remaining between them.

The clonotype was recovered from a woman aged 18-35 years with Graves' hyperthyroidism. Material for sequencing was blood. The chain links TRBV7-8 to TRBJ2-2; tentative D call: TRBD2 (6 bases). The CDR3 region is CASLLGRGKGTGELFF. The CDR3 region has the DNA TGTGCCAGCCTCCTAGGTCGGGGGAAGGGAACCGGGGAGCTGTTTTTT. The full variable domain, its missing parts supplied by reference TRBV7-8 and TRBJ2-2, is GAGVSQSPRYKVAKRGQDVALRCDPISGHVSLFWYQQALGQGPEFLTYFQNEAQLDKSGLPSDRFFAERPEGSVSTLKIQRTQQEDSAVYLCASLLGRGKGTGELFFGEGSRLTVL.